This T cell receptor (beta chain) is from a study of regulatory T cells in long-lasting Graves disease. This clonotype was detected ten times or more. Sample time point: newly diagnosed GD, antithyroid drugs for less than 3 months. Extracted PBMC RNA gave rise to the TCR library. Arm-PCR with iRepertoire HTBI primers amplified the CDR3 regions for these TCR beta libraries. Each CDR3 protein is one row after TCRdb ran MiXCR on the multiplex PCR reads. The sample lists hundreds of thousands of distinct CDR3 sequences, roughly 12% occurring once. Germline lookup yields CDR1 KGHDR and CDR2 SFDVKD. The CDR3 has 12 residues. V lost 11 bases and J 3 bases, leaving 9 bases between the germline ends. This sample was also put to use in a study of T cells in Graves' hyperthyroidism and ophthalmopathy.

The chain is built from TRBV24-1 and TRBJ2-2; possibly TRBD1 for D (6 bases). The TCR comes from a man aged 30-40 years with Graves disease. The starting material was peripheral blood mononuclear cells (PBMCs), obtained at new diagnosis, from a patient treated with antithyroid drugs. CDR3 residues: CAIGQYTGELFF. The CDR3, as DNA: TGTGCCATAGGACAGTACACCGGGGAGCTGTTTTTT.